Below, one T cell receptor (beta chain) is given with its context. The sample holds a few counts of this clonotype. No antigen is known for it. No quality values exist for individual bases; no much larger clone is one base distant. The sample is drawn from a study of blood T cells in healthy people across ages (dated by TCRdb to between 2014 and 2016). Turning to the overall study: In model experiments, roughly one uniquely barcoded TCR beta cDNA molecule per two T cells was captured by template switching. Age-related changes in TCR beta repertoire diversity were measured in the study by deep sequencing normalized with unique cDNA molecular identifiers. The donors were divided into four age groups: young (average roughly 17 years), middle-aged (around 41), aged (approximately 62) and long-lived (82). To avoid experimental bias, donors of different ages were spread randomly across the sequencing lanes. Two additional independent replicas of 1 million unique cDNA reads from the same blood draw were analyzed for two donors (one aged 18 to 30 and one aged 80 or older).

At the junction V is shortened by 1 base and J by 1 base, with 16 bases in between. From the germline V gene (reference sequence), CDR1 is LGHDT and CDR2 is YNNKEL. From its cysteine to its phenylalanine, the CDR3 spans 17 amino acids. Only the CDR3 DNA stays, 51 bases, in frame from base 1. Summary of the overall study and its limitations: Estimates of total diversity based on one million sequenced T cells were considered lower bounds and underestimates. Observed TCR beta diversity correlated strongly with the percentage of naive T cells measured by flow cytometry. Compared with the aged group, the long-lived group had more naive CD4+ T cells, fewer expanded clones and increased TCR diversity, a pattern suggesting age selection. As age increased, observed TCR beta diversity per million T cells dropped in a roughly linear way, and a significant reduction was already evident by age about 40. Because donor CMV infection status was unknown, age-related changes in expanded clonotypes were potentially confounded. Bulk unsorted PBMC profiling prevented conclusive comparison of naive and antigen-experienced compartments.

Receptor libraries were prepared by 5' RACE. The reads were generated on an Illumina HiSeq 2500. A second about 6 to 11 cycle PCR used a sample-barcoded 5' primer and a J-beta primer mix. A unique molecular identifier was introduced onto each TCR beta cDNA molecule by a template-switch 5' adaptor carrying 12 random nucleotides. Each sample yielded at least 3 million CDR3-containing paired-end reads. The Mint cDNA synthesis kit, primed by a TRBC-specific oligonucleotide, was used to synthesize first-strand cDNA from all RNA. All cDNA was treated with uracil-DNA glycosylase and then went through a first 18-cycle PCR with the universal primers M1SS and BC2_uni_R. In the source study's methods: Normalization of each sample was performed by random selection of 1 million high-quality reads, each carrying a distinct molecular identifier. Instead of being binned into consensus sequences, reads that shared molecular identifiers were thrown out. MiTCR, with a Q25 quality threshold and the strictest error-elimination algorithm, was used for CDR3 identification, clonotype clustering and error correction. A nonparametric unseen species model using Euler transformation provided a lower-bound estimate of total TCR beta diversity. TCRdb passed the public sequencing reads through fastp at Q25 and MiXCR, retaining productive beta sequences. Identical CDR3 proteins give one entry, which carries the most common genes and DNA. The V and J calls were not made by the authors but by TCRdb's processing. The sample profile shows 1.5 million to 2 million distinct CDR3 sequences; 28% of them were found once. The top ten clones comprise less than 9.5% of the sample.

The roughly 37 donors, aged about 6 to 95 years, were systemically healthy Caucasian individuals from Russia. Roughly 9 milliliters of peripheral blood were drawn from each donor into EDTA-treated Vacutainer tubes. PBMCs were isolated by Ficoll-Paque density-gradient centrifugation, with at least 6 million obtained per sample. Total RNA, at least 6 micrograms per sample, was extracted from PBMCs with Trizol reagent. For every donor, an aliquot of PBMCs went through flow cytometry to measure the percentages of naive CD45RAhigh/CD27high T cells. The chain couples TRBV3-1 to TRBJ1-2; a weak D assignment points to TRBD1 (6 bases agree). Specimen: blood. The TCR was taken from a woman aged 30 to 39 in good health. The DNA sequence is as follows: TGTGCCAGCAGCCAAGGGGGGCGAACAGCCCGTAACTATGGCTACACCTTC. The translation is CASSQGGRTARNYGYTF.